This TCR beta chain was sequenced during a study of blood T cell repertoires in COVID-19. Overall study context: The United States, Italy and Spain were the sources of the acute and convalescent COVID-19 samples. From T cells, B-cell-depleted T cells, or PBMCs came the material, which was cDNA or gDNA.

Trimming shortened V by 2 bases and J by 9 bases, and 5 bases separated the two germline ends. Germline V gene data show CDR1 as MNHEY and CDR2 as SVGEGT. There are 12 residues in the CDR3. Authors' processing steps: From reference gene primer amplification, estimates of nucleated cell counts were derived. TCRdb's copy holds only in-frame clones and misses some; the assay was immunoSEQ multiplex PCR. V and J calls and clone size are those listed in that table; D and trimming were worked out from the DNA. The sample holds about 210,000 clones; approximately 89% are singletons and the top ten take about 2.5%.

The TCR sequence derives from a woman aged 35 to 49 with acute COVID-19. This chain uses TRBV6-2 or TRBV6-3 with TRBJ1-6; D is uncertain. Specimen: PBMCs or T cells enriched from blood (not recorded which). This CDR3 is CASSYVISPLHF. The CDR3, as DNA: TGTGCCAGCAGTTACGTCATTTCACCCCTCCACTTT.